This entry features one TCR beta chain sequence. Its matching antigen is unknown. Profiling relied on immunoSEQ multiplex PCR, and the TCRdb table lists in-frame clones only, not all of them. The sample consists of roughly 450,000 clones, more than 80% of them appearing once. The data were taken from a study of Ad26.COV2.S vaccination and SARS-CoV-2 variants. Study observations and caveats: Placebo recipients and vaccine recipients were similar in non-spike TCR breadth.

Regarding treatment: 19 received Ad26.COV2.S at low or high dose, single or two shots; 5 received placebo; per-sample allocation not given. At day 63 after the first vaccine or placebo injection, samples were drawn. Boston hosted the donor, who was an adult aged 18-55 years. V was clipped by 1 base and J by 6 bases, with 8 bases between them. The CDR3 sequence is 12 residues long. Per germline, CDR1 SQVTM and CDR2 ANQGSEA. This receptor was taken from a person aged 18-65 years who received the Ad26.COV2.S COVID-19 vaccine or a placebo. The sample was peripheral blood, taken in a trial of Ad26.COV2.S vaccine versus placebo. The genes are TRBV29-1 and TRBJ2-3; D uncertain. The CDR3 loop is CSVEGYWDTQYF. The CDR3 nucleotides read TGCAGCGTTGAAGGGTACTGGGATACGCAGTATTTT.